A selection of T cell receptor beta chains follows, all from one sample in a study of cytomegalovirus exposure and HLA in healthy donors. The protocol was immunoSEQ multiplex PCR, while the TCRdb copy is restricted to in-frame clones and leaves out a portion. Here the sample spans 100,000 to 150,000 clones, around 72% being singletons. Material for sequencing was PBMCs. Receptors were obtained from a man aged 25 to 45 in good health and CMV-seronegative. Both conserved end residues are part of each CDR3. The D gene is left open where the match is weak. The listing skips clone size in some rows; elsewhere it reads once, few, many or a size class.

clone size,V gene,CDR3 length,J gene,D gene,CDR3 protein,CDR3 DNA
few,TRBV7-9,12,TRBJ2-7,NA,CSSSLTVNEQYF,TGTTCCAGTAGCTTGACAGTAAACGAGCAGTACTTC
NA,TRBV2,14,TRBJ2-1,TRBD1,CASSRDRDSDEQFF,TGTGCCAGCAGCCGGGACAGGGATAGCGATGAGCAGTTCTTC
NA,TRBV4-1,16,TRBJ1-2,NA,CASSQDMGTLNYGYTF,TGCGCCAGCAGCCAAGACATGGGGACTCTGAACTATGGCTACACCTTC
NA,TRBV9,15,TRBJ2-5,TRBD2,CASSVGGGYQETQYF,TGTGCCAGCAGCGTTGGCGGGGGGTACCAAGAGACCCAGTACTTC
NA,TRBV6-4,16,TRBJ2-3,TRBD2,CASSDSTSGGADTQYF,TGTGCCAGCAGTGACTCGACTAGCGGGGGGGCAGATACGCAGTATTTT
NA,TRBV19,16,TRBJ1-1,TRBD1,CASSRYTGARRTEAFF,TGTGCCAGTAGTAGGTATACAGGGGCGCGGAGGACTGAAGCTTTCTTT
NA,TRBV5-4,16,TRBJ2-7,NA,CASSTGGRANNPEQYF,TGTGCCAGCAGCACTGGGGGCCGGGCCAACAATCCGGAGCAGTACTTC
few,TRBV7-9,16,TRBJ1-4,NA,CASSPGGGATNEKLFF,TGTGCCAGCAGCCCCGGTGGAGGTGCAACTAATGAAAAACTGTTTTTT
NA,TRBV19,16,TRBJ2-1,TRBD2,CASSIAGGYSYNEQFF,TGTGCCAGTAGTATAGCGGGGGGGTACTCCTACAATGAGCAGTTCTTC
NA,TRBV10-3,17,TRBJ2-3,TRBD2,CAISEKWWGGGTDTQYF,TGTGCCATCAGTGAGAAGTGGTGGGGAGGGGGCACAGATACGCAGTATTTT
NA,TRBV5-1,16,TRBJ1-1,NA,CASSFGDPNGNTEAFF,TGCGCCAGCAGCTTTGGAGACCCGAATGGGAACACTGAAGCTTTCTTT
NA,TRBV10-1,15,TRBJ2-3,NA,CASKQALGSTDTQYF,TGCGCCAGCAAACAGGCCTTGGGGAGCACAGATACGCAGTATTTT
few,TRBV18,17,TRBJ2-6,NA,CASSPPSGGSGANVLTF,TGTGCCAGCTCACCACCGAGTGGGGGGTCTGGGGCCAACGTCCTGACTTTC
NA,TRBV5-4,14,TRBJ2-7,TRBD2,CASSFGLVGNEQYF,TGTGCCAGCAGCTTTGGACTAGTAGGCAACGAGCAGTACTTC
few,TRBV18,17,TRBJ1-3,NA,CASSPTTGIYSGNTIYF,TGTGCCAGCTCACCGACGACAGGAATCTACTCTGGAAACACCATATATTTT
NA,TRBV6-6,13,TRBJ2-2,NA,CASSPSGTGELFF,TGTGCCAGCAGTCCCTCAGGGACCGGGGAGCTGTTTTTT
NA,TRBV2,15,TRBJ2-1,TRBD2,CASSVAGGRTNEQFF,TGTGCCAGCAGTGTGGCGGGGGGGCGAACTAATGAGCAGTTCTTC
NA,TRBV7-3,16,TRBJ1-1,NA,CASSLDPRGGNTEAFF,TGTGCCAGCAGCTTAGACCCGAGGGGGGGCAACACTGAAGCTTTCTTT
NA,TRBV27,15,TRBJ2-1,NA,CASSYPDTTYNEQFF,TGTGCCAGCAGTTACCCTGACACAACCTACAATGAGCAGTTCTTC
NA,TRBV7-2,15,TRBJ2-1,TRBD2,CASSFGSGVGNEQFF,TGTGCCAGCAGCTTCGGGAGCGGGGTGGGGAATGAGCAGTTCTTC
NA,TRBV28,15,TRBJ1-3,NA,CASSGTGWAGNTIYF,TGTGCCAGCAGTGGTACAGGATGGGCTGGAAACACCATATATTTT
once,TRBV30,15,TRBJ2-1,NA,CASTELIPIGNEQFF,TGTGCCTCAACTGAATTGATTCCAATCGGCAATGAGCAGTTCTTC
NA,TRBV27,15,TRBJ2-5,NA,CASSLYAYAQETQYF,TGTGCCAGCAGTTTATATGCTTACGCGCAAGAGACCCAGTACTTC
NA,TRBV29-1,12,TRBJ2-7,NA,CSVEDLSYEQYF,TGCAGCGTTGAAGACCTCTCCTACGAGCAGTACTTC
NA,TRBV15,17,TRBJ2-7,NA,CATSREITGYIDYEQYF,TGTGCCACCAGCAGAGAAATAACAGGCTATATCGACTACGAGCAGTACTTC
few,TRBV6-6,15,TRBJ1-6,NA,CASSPLRPSDSPLHF,TGTGCCAGCAGTCCCCTACGGCCTAGCGATTCACCCCTCCACTTT
NA,TRBV27,14,TRBJ2-1,NA,CASSLRSSYNEQFF,TGTGCCAGCAGTTTACGGAGCTCCTACAATGAGCAGTTCTTC